In its sample, the clone carrying this T cell receptor (beta chain) was seen a few times. What it recognizes is unknown. The data belong to a study of beta chain features in type 1 diabetes. General study points: A moderate, significant TCRB CDR3 shortening appeared in type 1 diabetes across four CD4+ subsets.

Sorting of CD4+ naive, central memory, regulatory and stem cell-like memory cells was performed via CD45RO/CCR7/CD25/CD127/CD95/CD27. Expressed TCRB transcripts were sequenced because the entire RNA isolate underwent reverse transcription. Some clones are missing from TCRdb's copy, which holds only in-frame ones; the method was immunoSEQ multiplex PCR. This table holds 600,000 or so clones, about an eighth found once. The CDR3 has 14 amino acids. The V gene's germline CDR1 is SGHRS and CDR2 YFSETQ. Trimming pared 1 base from V and 1 base from J, leaving 8 bases between. The sample comprised naive CD4+ T cells from blood. V usage is TRBV5-1 and J usage is TRBJ1-1, with a tentative D call TRBD1 (6 bases). The clonotype originates from a man aged 18-30 years with type 1 diabetes. The CDR3 spells CASSLTGQNTEAFF. CDR3 in DNA: TGCGCCAGCAGCTTGACGGGACAGAACACTGAAGCTTTCTTT.